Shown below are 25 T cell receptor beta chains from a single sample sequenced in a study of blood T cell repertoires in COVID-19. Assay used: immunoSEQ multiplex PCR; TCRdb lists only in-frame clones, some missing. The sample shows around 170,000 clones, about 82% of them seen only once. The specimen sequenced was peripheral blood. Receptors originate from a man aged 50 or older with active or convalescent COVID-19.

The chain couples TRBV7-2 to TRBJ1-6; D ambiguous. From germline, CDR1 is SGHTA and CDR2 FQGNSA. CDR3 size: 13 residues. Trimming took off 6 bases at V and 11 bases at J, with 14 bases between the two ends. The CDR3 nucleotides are TGTGCCAGCAGTTTCCCATACGGGACACCCCTCCACTTT. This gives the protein CASSFPYGTPLHF. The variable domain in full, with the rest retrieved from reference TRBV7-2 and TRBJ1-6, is GAGVSQSPSNKVTEKGKDVELRCDPISGHTALYWYRQSLGQGLEFLIYFQGNSAPDKSGLPSDRFSAERTGGSVSTLTIQRTQQEDSAVYLCASSFPYGTPLHFGNGTRLTVT.

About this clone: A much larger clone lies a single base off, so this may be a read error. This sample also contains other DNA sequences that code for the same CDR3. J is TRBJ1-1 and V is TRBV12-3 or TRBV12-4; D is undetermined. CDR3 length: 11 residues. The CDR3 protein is CASSPDSEAFF. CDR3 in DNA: TGTGCTAGTAGCCCCGACTCTGAAGCTTTCTTT.

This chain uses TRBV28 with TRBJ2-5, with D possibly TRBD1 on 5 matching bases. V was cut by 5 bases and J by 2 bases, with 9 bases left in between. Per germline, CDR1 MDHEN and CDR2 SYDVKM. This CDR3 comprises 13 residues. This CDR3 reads CASSPRQQETQYF. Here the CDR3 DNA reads TGTGCCAGCAGTCCCAGACAGCAAGAGACCCAGTACTTC.

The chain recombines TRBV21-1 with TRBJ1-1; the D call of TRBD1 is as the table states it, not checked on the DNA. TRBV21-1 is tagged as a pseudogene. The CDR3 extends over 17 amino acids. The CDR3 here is CASSIRRTGQRNTEAFF. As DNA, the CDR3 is TGTGCCAGCAGCATTAGGAGGACAGGCCAAAGGAACACTGAAGCTTTCTTT.

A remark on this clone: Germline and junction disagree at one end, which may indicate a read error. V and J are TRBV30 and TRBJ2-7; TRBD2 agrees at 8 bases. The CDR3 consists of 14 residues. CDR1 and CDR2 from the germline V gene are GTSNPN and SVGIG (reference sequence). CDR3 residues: CAWSEASGRQVSHF. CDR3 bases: TGTGCCTGGAGTGAGGCTAGCGGGCGGCAGGTCTCGCACTTC.

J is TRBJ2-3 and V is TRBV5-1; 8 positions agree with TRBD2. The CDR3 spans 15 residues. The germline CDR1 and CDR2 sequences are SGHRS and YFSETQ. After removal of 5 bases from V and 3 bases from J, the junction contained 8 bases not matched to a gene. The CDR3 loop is CASRIGLARTDTQYF. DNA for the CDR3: TGCGCCAGCAGAATCGGACTAGCTAGGACAGATACGCAGTATTTT. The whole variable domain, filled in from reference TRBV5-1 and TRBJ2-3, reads KAGVTQTPRYLIKTRGQQVTLSCSPISGHRSVSWYQQTPGQGLQFLFEYFSETQRNKGNFPGRFSGRQFSNSRSEMNVSTLELGDSALYLCASRIGLARTDTQYFGPGTRLTVL.

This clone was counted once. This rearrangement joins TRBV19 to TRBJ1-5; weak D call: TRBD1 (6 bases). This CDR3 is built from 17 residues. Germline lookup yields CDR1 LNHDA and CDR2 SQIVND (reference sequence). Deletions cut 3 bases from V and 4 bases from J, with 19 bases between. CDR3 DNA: TGTGCCAGTAGTATCCGACAACCAGGGGTGCGGAATCAGCCCCAGCATTTT. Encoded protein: CASSIRQPGVRNQPQHF.

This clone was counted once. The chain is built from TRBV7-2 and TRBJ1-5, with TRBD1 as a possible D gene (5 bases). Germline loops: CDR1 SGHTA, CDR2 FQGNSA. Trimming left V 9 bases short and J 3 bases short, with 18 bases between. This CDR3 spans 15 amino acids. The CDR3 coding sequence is TGTGCCAGTCGCCCGGGGGGGGTGTACAATCAGCCCCAGCATTTT. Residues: CASRPGGVYNQPQHF.

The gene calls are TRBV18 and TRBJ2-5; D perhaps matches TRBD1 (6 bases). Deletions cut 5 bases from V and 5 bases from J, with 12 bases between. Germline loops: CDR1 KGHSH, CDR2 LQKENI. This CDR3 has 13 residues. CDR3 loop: CASSRTVGETQYF. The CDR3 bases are TGTGCCAGCTCAAGGACAGTTGGGGAGACCCAGTACTTC.

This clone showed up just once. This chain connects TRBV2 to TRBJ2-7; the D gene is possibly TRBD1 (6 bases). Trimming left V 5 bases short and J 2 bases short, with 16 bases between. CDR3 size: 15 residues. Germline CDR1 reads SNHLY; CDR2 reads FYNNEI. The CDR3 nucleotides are TGTGCCAGCAGTTTCCAGGGGCTAATTACCTACGAGCAGTACTTC. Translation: CASSFQGLITYEQYF.

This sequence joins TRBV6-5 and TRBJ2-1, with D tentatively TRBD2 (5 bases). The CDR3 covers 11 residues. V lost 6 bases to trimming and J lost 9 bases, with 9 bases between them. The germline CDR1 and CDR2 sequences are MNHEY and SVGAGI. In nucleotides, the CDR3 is TGTGCCAGCAGCCTCGGGGTTGAGCAGTTCTTC. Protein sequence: CASSLGVEQFF.

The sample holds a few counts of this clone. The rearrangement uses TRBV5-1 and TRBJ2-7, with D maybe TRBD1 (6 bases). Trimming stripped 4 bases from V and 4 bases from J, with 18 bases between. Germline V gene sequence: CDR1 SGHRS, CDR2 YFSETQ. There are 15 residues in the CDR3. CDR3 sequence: CASSPLGAPGYEQYF. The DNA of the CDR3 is TGCGCCAGCAGCCCTTTGGGGGCCCCCGGGTACGAGCAGTACTTC.

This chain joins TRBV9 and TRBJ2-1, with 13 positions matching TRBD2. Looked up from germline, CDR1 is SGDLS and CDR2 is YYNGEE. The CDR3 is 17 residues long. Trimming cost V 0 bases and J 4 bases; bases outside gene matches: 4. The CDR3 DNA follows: TGTGCCAGCAGCGTAGTTCAGACTAGCGGGGGGTACAATGAGCAGTTCTTC. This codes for CASSVVQTSGGYNEQFF.

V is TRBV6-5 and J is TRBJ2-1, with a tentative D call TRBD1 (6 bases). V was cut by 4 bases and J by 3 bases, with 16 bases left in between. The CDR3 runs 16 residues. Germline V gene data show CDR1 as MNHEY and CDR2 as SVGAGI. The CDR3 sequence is CASSSRRGGGYNEQFF. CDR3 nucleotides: TGTGCCAGCAGTTCACGCAGGGGTGGCGGCTACAATGAGCAGTTCTTC.

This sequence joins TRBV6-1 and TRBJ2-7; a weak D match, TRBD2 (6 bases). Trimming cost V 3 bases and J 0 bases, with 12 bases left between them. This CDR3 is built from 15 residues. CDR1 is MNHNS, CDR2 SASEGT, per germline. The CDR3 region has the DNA TGTGCCAGCAGTGAGGAGGGGCTCCCCTCCTACGAGCAGTACTTC. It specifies CASSEEGLPSYEQYF.

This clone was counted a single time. DNA of the CDR3: TGTGCCAGTAGTATAGCCGGTCGGAGCTACGAGCAGTACTTC. Translation: CASSIAGRSYEQYF. The rearrangement uses TRBV19 and TRBJ2-7, with D unresolved. This CDR3 has 14 residues. V was clipped by 1 base and J by 3 bases, with 10 bases between them. CDR1 is LNHDA, CDR2 SQIVND, per germline (reference sequence). Combining the CDR3 with reference TRBV19 and TRBJ2-7 gives the whole variable domain DGGITQSPKYLFRKEGQNVTLSCEQNLNHDAMYWYRQDPGQGLRLIYYSQIVNDFQKGDIAEGYSVSREKKESFPLTVTSAQKNPTAFYLCASSIAGRSYEQYFGPGTRLTVT.

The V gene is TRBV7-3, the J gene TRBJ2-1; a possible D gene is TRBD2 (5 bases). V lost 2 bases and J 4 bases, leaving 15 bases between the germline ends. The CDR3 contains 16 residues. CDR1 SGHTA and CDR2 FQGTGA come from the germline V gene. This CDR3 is CASSLGLQPGYNEQFF. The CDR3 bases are TGTGCCAGCAGCTTAGGACTCCAGCCTGGGTACAATGAGCAGTTCTTC.

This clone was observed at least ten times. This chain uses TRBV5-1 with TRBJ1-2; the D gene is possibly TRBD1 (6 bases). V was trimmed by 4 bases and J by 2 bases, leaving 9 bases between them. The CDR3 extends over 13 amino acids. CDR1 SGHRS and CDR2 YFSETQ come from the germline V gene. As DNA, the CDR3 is TGCGCCAGCAGCCCTCAGGGGAACTATGGCTACACCTTC. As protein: CASSPQGNYGYTF.

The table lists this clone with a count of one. The CDR3 sequence is CASSFVRASEAFF. CDR3 coding DNA: TGTGCCAGCAGCTTTGTCAGGGCCTCTGAAGCTTTCTTT. The chain combines TRBV7-2 with TRBJ1-1, with TRBD1 as a possible D gene (5 bases). Trimming left V 3 bases short and J 6 bases short, with 11 bases between. Germline V gene data show CDR1 as SGHTA and CDR2 as FQGNSA. This CDR3 spans 13 amino acids.

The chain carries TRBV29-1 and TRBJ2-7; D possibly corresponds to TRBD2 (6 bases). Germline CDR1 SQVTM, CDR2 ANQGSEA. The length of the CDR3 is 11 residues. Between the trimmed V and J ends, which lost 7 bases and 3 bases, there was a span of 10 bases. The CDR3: CSGGTDYEQYF. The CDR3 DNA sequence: TGCAGCGGGGGGACTGACTACGAGCAGTACTTC.

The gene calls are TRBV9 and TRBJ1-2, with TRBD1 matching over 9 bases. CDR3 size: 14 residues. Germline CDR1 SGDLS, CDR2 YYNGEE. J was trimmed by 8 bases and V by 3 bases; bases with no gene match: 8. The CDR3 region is CASSDDRGIRGYTF. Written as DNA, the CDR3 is TGTGCCAGCAGCGACGACAGGGGGATACGGGGCTACACCTTC.

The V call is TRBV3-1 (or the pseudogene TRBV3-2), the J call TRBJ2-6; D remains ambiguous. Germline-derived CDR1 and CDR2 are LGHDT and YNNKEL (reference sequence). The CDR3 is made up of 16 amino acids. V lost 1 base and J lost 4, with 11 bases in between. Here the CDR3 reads CASSQGVSSGANVLTF. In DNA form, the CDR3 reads TGTGCCAGCAGCCAAGGAGTAAGCTCCGGGGCCAACGTCCTGACTTTC.

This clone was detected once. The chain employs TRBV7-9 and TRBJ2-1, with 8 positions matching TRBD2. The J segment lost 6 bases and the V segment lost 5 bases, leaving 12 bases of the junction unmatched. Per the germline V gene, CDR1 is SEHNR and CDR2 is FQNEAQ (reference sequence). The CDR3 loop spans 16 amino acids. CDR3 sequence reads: CASSLSGGGPVNEQFF. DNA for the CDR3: TGTGCCAGCAGCCTAAGCGGGGGAGGGCCTGTCAATGAGCAGTTCTTC.

The CDR3 reads CASSELTGNSPLHF. The CDR3 DNA reads TGTGCCAGCAGTGAACTCACCGGGAATTCACCCCTCCACTTT. The rearrangement uses TRBV2 and TRBJ1-6; the D is unclear. This CDR3 region has 14 residues. From germline, CDR1 is SNHLY and CDR2 FYNNEI. The V gene lost 2 bases and the J gene lost 7 bases, with 9 bases spanning the gap.

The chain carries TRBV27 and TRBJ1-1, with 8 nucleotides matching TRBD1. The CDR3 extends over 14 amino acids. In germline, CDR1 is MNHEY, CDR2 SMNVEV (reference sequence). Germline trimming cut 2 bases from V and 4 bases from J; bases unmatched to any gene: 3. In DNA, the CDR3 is TGTGCCAGCAGTTTAAACAGGGGGGGCACTGAAGCTTTCTTT. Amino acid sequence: CASSLNRGGTEAFF.